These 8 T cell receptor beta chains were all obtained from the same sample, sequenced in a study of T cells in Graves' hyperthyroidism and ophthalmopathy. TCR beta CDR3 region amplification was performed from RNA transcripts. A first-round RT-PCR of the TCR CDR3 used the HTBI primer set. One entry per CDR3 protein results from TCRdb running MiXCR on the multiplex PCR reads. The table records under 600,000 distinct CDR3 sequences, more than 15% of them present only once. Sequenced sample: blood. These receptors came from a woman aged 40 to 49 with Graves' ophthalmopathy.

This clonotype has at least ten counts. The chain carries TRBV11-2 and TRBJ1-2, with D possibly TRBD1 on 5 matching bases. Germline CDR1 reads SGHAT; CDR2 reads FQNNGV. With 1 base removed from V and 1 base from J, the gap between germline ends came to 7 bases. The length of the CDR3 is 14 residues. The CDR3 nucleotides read TGTGCCAGCAGCTTAGTGGACATTAACTATGGCTACACCTTC. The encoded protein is CASSLVDINYGYTF.

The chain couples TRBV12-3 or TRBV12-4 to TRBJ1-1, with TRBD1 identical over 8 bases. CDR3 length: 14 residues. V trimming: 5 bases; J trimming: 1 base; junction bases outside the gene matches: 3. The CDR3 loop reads CASSAGGKNTEAFF. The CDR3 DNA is TGTGCCAGCAGTGCAGGGGGCAAGAACACTGAAGCTTTCTTT.

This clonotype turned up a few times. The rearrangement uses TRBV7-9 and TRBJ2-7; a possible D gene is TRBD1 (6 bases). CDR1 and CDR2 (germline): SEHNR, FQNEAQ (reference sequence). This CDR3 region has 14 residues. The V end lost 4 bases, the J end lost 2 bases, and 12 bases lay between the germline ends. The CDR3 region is CASSWDNVPYEQYF. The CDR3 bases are TGTGCCAGCAGCTGGGACAACGTGCCCTACGAGCAGTACTTC.

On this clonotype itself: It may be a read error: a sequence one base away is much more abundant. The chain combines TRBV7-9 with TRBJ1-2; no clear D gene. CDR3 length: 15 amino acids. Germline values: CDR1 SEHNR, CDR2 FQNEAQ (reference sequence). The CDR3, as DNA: TGTGCCAGCAGCTTAGAGGGCATAACTAACTATGGCTACGCCTTC. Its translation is CASSLEGITNYGYAF.

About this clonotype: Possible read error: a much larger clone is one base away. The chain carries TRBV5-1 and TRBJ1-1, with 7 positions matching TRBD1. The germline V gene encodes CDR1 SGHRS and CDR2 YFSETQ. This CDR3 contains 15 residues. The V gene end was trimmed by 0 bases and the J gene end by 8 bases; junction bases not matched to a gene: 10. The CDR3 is CASSLGLGPTGEAFF. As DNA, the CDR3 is TGCGCCAGCAGCTTGGGTTTGGGCCCGACAGGGGAAGCTTTCTTT.

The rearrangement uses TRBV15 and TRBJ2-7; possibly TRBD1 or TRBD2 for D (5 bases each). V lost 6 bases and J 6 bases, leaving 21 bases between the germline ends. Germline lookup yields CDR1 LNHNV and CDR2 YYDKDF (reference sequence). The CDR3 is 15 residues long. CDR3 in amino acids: CATRSTVGVRVEQYF. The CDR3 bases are TGTGCCACCAGGAGCACCGTCGGGGTCAGGGTCGAGCAGTACTTC.

CDR3 sequence: CASSNGAAEAFF. In DNA form, the CDR3 reads TGCGCCAGCAGCAACGGGGCCGCTGAAGCTTTCTTT. The chain has TRBV5-1 and TRBJ1-1, with D maybe TRBD1 (5 bases). V was cut by 4 bases and J by 6 bases, with 10 bases left in between. The CDR3 runs 12 residues. Germline loops: CDR1 SGHRS, CDR2 YFSETQ.

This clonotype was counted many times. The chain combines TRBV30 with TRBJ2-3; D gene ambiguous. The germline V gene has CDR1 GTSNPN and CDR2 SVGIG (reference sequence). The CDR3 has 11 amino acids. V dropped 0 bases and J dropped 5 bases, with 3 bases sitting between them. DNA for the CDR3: TGTGCCTGGAGTGTAAGAGATACGCAGTATTTT. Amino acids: CAWSVRDTQYF. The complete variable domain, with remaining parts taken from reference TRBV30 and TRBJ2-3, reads SQTIHQWPATLVQPVGSPLSLECTVEGTSNPNLYWYRQAAGRGLQLLFYSVGIGQISSEVPQNLSASRPQDRQFILSSKKLLLSDSGFYLCAWSVRDTQYFGPGTRLTVL.